This is a list of T cell receptor beta chains from one sample in a study of T cells in Graves' hyperthyroidism and ophthalmopathy. MiXCR, run by TCRdb on the multiplex PCR reads, gives a single entry per CDR3 protein. The table includes around 290,000 distinct CDR3 sequences, about an eighth detected once. The material sequenced was blood. Every receptor here comes from a woman in her twenties or thirties with Graves' hyperthyroidism that later progressed to Graves' ophthalmopathy. Each CDR3 is given with its conserved first and last residue. Fields, in order: CDR3 protein, CDR3 DNA, J gene, D gene, V gene, clone size. The D gene is left open where the match is weak. Expanded clones are given a class, and other clones once, few, many or no size at all.

cdr3_aa: CASSLGGGQTSYNEQFF
cdr3_nt: TGTGCCAGCAGCTTAGGGGGGGGCCAGACCTCCTACAATGAGCAGTTCTTC
j_call: TRBJ2-1
d_call: -
v_call: TRBV7-9
clone_size: many

cdr3_aa: CASSGDSTDTQYF
cdr3_nt: TGTGCCAGCAGTGGAGACAGCACAGATACGCAGTATTTT
j_call: TRBJ2-3
d_call: -
v_call: TRBV2
clone_size: many

cdr3_aa: CASRSTGVGNQPQHF
cdr3_nt: TGTGCCAGCAGGTCGACAGGGGTTGGAAATCAGCCCCAGCATTTT
j_call: TRBJ1-5
d_call: TRBD1
v_call: TRBV28
clone_size: many

cdr3_aa: CASSGLVTDTQYF
cdr3_nt: TGCGCCAGCAGCGGACTGGTAACAGATACGCAGTATTTT
j_call: TRBJ2-3
d_call: -
v_call: TRBV5-1
clone_size: many

cdr3_aa: CASSLSGRAEQFF
cdr3_nt: TGTGCCAGCAGCCTGAGCGGGAGGGCGGAGCAGTTCTTC
j_call: TRBJ2-1
d_call: TRBD2
v_call: TRBV7-3
clone_size: many

cdr3_aa: CASSYDRAYGYTF
cdr3_nt: TGTGCCAGCAGTTATGACAGGGCGTATGGCTACACCTTC
j_call: TRBJ1-2
d_call: TRBD1
v_call: TRBV6-1
clone_size: many

cdr3_aa: CASSQLAGAYEQYF
cdr3_nt: TGTGCCAGCAGCCAACTAGCGGGAGCCTACGAGCAGTACTTC
j_call: TRBJ2-7
d_call: TRBD2
v_call: TRBV7-9
clone_size: many

cdr3_aa: CASSLPGLNEQSF
cdr3_nt: TGTGCCAGCAGTTTACCGGGATTAAATGAGCAGTCCTTC
j_call: TRBJ2-1
d_call: -
v_call: TRBV27
clone_size: -

cdr3_aa: CASSLRGTHEATEAFF
cdr3_nt: TGTGCCAGCAGCTTAAGGGGTACTCACGAAGCCACTGAAGCTTTCTTT
j_call: TRBJ1-1
d_call: -
v_call: TRBV7-3
clone_size: many

cdr3_aa: CASSDRGRTNTEAFF
cdr3_nt: TGTGCCAGCAGTGACAGGGGTCGTACGAACACTGAAGCTTTCTTT
j_call: TRBJ1-1
d_call: TRBD1
v_call: TRBV12-3/TRBV12-4
clone_size: -

cdr3_aa: CATVDVSTDTQYF
cdr3_nt: TGTGCCACCGTCGACGTCAGCACAGATACGCAGTATTTT
j_call: TRBJ2-3
d_call: -
v_call: TRBV28
clone_size: many

cdr3_aa: CAGVGGGGTSFRYF
cdr3_nt: TGCGCCGGGGTGGGTGGTGGGGGGACTTCCTTCCGGTACTTC
j_call: TRBJ2-5
d_call: -
v_call: TRBV5-1
clone_size: -